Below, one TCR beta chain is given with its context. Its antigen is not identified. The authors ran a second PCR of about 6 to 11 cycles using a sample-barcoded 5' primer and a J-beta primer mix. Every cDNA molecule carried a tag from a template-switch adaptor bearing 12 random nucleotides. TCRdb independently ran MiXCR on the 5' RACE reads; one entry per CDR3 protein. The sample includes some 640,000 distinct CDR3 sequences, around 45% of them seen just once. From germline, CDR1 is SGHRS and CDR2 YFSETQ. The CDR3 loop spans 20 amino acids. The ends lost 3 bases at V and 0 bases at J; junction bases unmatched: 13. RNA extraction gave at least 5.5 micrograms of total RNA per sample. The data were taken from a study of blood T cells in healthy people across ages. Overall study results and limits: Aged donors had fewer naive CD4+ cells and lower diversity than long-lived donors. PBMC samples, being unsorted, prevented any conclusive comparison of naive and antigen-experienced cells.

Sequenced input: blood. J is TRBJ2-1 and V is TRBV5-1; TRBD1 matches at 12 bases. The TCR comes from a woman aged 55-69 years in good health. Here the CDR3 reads CASSSQGDRGRKGSYNEQFF. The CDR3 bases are TGCGCCAGCAGCTCCCAGGGGGACAGGGGGCGAAAAGGCTCCTACAATGAGCAGTTCTTC.